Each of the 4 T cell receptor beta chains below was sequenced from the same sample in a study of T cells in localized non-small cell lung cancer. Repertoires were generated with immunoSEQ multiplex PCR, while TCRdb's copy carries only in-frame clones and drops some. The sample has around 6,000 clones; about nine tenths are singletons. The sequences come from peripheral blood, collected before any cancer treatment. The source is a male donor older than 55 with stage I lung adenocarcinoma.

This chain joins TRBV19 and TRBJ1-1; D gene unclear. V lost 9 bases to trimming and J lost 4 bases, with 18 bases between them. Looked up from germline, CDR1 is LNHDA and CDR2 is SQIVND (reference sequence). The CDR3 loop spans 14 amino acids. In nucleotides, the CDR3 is TGTGCCAGCAGTCGAGCGGGTTCCGCCACTGAAGCTTTCTTT. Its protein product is CASSRAGSATEAFF. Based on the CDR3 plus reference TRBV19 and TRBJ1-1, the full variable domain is DGGITQSPKYLFRKEGQNVTLSCEQNLNHDAMYWYRQDPGQGLRLIYYSQIVNDFQKGDIAEGYSVSREKKESFPLTVTSAQKNPTAFYLCASSRAGSATEAFFGQGTRLTVV.

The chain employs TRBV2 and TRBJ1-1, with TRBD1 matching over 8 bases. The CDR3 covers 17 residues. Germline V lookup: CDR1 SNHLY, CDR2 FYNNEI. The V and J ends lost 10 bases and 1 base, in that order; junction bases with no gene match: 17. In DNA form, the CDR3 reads TGTGCCATCACCGGAGATACCGGGACAGGTTGGAACACTGAAGCTTTCTTT. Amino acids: CAITGDTGTGWNTEAFF.

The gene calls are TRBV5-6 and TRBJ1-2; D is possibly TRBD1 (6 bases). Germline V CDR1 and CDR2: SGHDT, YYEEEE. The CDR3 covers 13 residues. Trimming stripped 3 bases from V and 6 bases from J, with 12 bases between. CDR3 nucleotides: TGTGCCAGCAGCTCCCAGGGGAACCATGGCTACACCTTC. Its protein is CASSSQGNHGYTF.

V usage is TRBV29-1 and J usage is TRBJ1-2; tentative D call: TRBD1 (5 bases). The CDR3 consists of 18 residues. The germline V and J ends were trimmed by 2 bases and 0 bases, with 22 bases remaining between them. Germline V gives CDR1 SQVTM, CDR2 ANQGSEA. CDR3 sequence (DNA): TGCAGCGTTGAACCGGCGGGGGGGATTGTTACAGCTAACTATGGCTACACCTTC. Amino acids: CSVEPAGGIVTANYGYTF.